Presented here are 25 T cell receptor beta chains from one specimen sequenced in a study of somatic mutations in cytotoxic T cells in rheumatoid arthritis. Profiled with immunoSEQ multiplex PCR; TCRdb holds only in-frame clones, not every one. In the table there are about 7,100 clones, about 82% of which are singletons. The sample comprised CD8+ T cells sorted from blood. Receptors were obtained from an adult with rheumatoid arthritis.

The chain combines TRBV11-3 with TRBJ1-1; 9 nucleotides match TRBD1. This CDR3 has 15 residues. V was pared by 5 bases and J by 5 bases, with 9 bases of the junction left unmatched. Germline V lookup: CDR1 SGHNT, CDR2 YENEEA. CDR3 sequence (DNA): TGTGCCAGCAGCCCACCGACAGGGGGTAAAACTGAAGCTTTCTTT. Its protein is CASSPPTGGKTEAFF.

This clone was detected only a few times. The CDR3 region is CASSLHRAEAFF. CDR3 sequence (DNA): TGTGCCAGCAGCTTACACAGGGCCGAAGCTTTCTTT. This sequence joins TRBV13 and TRBJ1-1; D perhaps matches TRBD1 (6 bases). The germline CDR1 and CDR2 sequences are PRHDT and FYEKMQ (reference sequence). The CDR3 runs to 12 residues. Trimming took off 2 bases at V and 8 bases at J, with 9 bases between the two ends.

Concerning this clone: Sequence at one end of the junction differs from germline and may be a read error. The V call is TRBV5-4, the J call TRBJ2-1, with D possibly being TRBD2 (5 bases). The CDR3 consists of 16 residues. Germline CDR1 SGHNT, CDR2 YYREEE (reference sequence). The CDR3 sequence: CASSYSDFYSSNEQFF. CDR3 nucleotide sequence: TGTGCCAGCAGCTACTCGGACTTTTATTCCTCCAATGAGCAGTTCTTC.

This clone was detected only a few times. This chain uses TRBV5-1 with TRBJ2-7; D not certain. Trimming pared 1 base from V and 3 bases from J, leaving 8 bases between. Germline loops: CDR1 SGHRS, CDR2 YFSETQ. CDR3 size: 13 residues. In DNA, the CDR3 is TGCGCCAGCAGCTTGATCGCCGGCTACGAGCAGTACGTC. It encodes CASSLIAGYEQYV.

This chain joins TRBV27 and TRBJ2-3; D not resolved. The length of the CDR3 is 14 residues. CDR1 and CDR2 from the germline V gene are MNHEY and SMNVEV (reference sequence). V was trimmed by 5 bases and J by 2 bases, leaving 11 bases between them. The CDR3 sequence is CASSQYGITDTQYF. CDR3 bases: TGTGCCAGCAGTCAGTACGGAATCACAGATACGCAGTATTTT.

DNA for the CDR3: TGTGCCAGCAGTTTATTAAGGTATAACTATGGCTACACCTTC. It encodes CASSLLRYNYGYTF. The chain employs TRBV28 and TRBJ1-2; the D is unclear. The CDR3 is 14 amino acids. The germline CDR1 and CDR2 sequences are MDHEN and SYDVKM. The V end lost 1 base, the J end lost 1 base, and 7 bases lay between the germline ends.

The chain is built from TRBV28 and TRBJ1-1; maybe TRBD1 (6 bases). CDR3 length equals 15 residues. Germline V gives CDR1 MDHEN, CDR2 SYDVKM. Trimming removed 9 bases from V and 3 bases from J, with 20 bases in between. The CDR3 loop reads CASPGGGTGDTEAFF. The CDR3 region has the DNA TGTGCCAGTCCGGGGGGGGGCACCGGTGACACTGAAGCTTTCTTT. Combining the CDR3 with reference TRBV28 and TRBJ1-1 gives the whole variable domain DVKVTQSSRYLVKRTGEKVFLECVQDMDHENMFWYRQDPGLGLRLIYFSYDVKMKEKGDIPEGYSVSREKKERFSLILESASTNQTSMYLCASPGGGTGDTEAFFGQGTRLTVV.

The chain joins TRBV7-3 to TRBJ1-1, with D unclear. V dropped 8 bases and J dropped 1 base, with 8 bases sitting between them. The CDR3 contains 12 residues. The germline gives CDR1 SGHTA, CDR2 FQGTGA. The CDR3 DNA reads as TGTGCCAGCGGATACCCGAACACTGAAGCTTTCTTT. Amino acids: CASGYPNTEAFF.

Only a few counts were recorded for this clone. The chain couples TRBV6-1 to TRBJ1-2; D gene unclear. The V end was cut by 6 bases, the J end by 0 bases, with 8 bases between. This CDR3 is 13 amino acids long. CDR1 is MNHNS, CDR2 SASEGT, per germline. CDR3 in amino acids: CASSPTPNYGYTF. CDR3 DNA: TGTGCCAGCAGCCCGACCCCTAACTATGGCTACACCTTC.

The chain recombines TRBV6-1 with TRBJ2-3; D gene ambiguous. The germline V gene has CDR1 MNHNS and CDR2 SASEGT. V lost 1 base and J lost 0, with 14 bases in between. This CDR3 is 17 amino acids long. This CDR3 is CASSEGWATYSTDTQYF. The CDR3 nucleotides are TGTGCCAGCAGTGAAGGGTGGGCTACTTATAGCACAGATACGCAGTATTTT.

This rearrangement joins TRBV6-1 to TRBJ2-2; TRBD1 or TRBD2 may be the D gene (6 bases each). V lost 1 base and J lost 3, with 15 bases in between. Germline V CDR1 and CDR2: MNHNS, SASEGT. This CDR3 has 17 amino acids. CDR3 loop: CASSEGGRGADTGELFF. CDR3 DNA: TGTGCCAGCAGTGAAGGGGGAAGGGGGGCGGACACCGGGGAGCTGTTTTTT.

The V call is TRBV7-9, the J call TRBJ2-1; TRBD1 might be the D (7 bases). CDR1 is SEHNR and CDR2 is FQNEAQ in the germline V gene (reference sequence). The CDR3 is 15 residues long. Trimming pared 5 bases from V and 2 bases from J, leaving 13 bases between. The DNA for the CDR3 is TGTGCCAGCAGCAGGAGGGACAGCGCCTACAATGAGCAGTTCTTC. Translation gives CASSRRDSAYNEQFF.

This rearrangement joins TRBV19 to TRBJ2-7, with D tentatively TRBD1 (6 bases). Trimming took off 5 bases at V and 0 bases at J, with 14 bases between the two ends. The germline CDR1 and CDR2 sequences are LNHDA and SQIVND (reference sequence). The CDR3 is 15 residues long. The CDR3 here is CASSRGQVSSYEQYF. The CDR3 DNA reads as TGTGCCAGTAGTCGGGGACAAGTTAGCTCCTACGAGCAGTACTTC.

This clone was observed a single time. The chain combines TRBV6-6 with TRBJ2-2; no clear D. Trimming cost V 6 bases and J 7 bases, with 6 bases left between them. The CDR3 contains 11 residues. The V gene's germline CDR1 is MNHNY and CDR2 SVGAGI (reference sequence). In DNA form, the CDR3 reads TGTGCCAGCAGCACACACGGGGAGCTGTTTTTT. Its translation: CASSTHGELFF.

The chain recombines TRBV19 with TRBJ2-1; no clear D. Germline V gives CDR1 LNHDA, CDR2 SQIVND (reference sequence). V dropped 3 bases and J dropped 6 bases, with 3 bases sitting between them. The CDR3 consists of 11 residues. In DNA form, the CDR3 reads TGTGCCAGTAGTATGGTCAATGAGCAGTTCTTC. Amino acid sequence: CASSMVNEQFF.

The genes are TRBV29-1 and TRBJ2-2; weak D call: TRBD1 (6 bases). The CDR3 is 13 residues long. The ends were cut back, 2 bases at V and 3 bases at J, with 7 bases in the middle. Germline V CDR1 and CDR2: SQVTM, ANQGSEA. CDR3 nucleotide sequence: TGCAGCGTTGAAACAGGGTACACCGGGGAGCTGTTTTTT. Translating it yields CSVETGYTGELFF.

CDR3 residues: CASSMGSGDYEQYV. In nucleotides, the CDR3 is TGTGCCAGTAGTATGGGATCAGGGGACTACGAGCAGTACGTC. This chain joins TRBV19 and TRBJ2-7, with TRBD1 as a possible D gene (6 bases). CDR3 size: 14 residues. The V gene lost 3 bases and the J gene lost 3 bases, with 12 bases spanning the gap. Germline V lookup: CDR1 LNHDA, CDR2 SQIVND (reference sequence).

The rearrangement joins TRBV28 to TRBJ2-3, with unresolved D. The CDR3 contains 14 residues. Trimming took off 3 bases at V and 1 base at J, with 8 bases between the two ends. From germline, CDR1 is MDHEN and CDR2 SYDVKM. Here the CDR3 reads CASSLPGRTDTQYF. CDR3 bases: TGTGCCAGCAGTTTGCCGGGCCGCACAGATACGCAGTATTTT. Filled out from reference TRBV28 and TRBJ2-3, the complete variable domain reads DVKVTQSSRYLVKRTGEKVFLECVQDMDHENMFWYRQDPGLGLRLIYFSYDVKMKEKGDIPEGYSVSREKKERFSLILESASTNQTSMYLCASSLPGRTDTQYFGPGTRLTVL.

The chain combines TRBV28 with TRBJ1-6; 8 positions match TRBD1. Looked up from germline, CDR1 is MDHEN and CDR2 is SYDVKM. Trimming cost V 5 bases and J 9 bases; bases outside gene matches: 15. This CDR3 has 17 residues. The CDR3 here is CASSLTFPDRGGSPLHF. In DNA, the CDR3 is TGTGCCAGCAGTCTGACTTTCCCTGACAGGGGCGGTTCACCCCTCCACTTT.

This clone has a handful of counts. The chain combines TRBV4-2 with TRBJ1-4, with TRBD1 matching 7 bases. V lost 2 bases, J lost 7 bases, and 7 bases stayed unmatched. Germline CDR1 is LGHNA and CDR2 is YNFKEQ. The CDR3 contains 15 residues. In nucleotides, the CDR3 is TGTGCCAGCAGCCAATCTGACAGGGAGGGTGAAAAACTGTTTTTT. Amino acid sequence: CASSQSDREGEKLFF.

The chain recombines TRBV12-5 with TRBJ2-5; D perhaps matches TRBD2 (6 bases). Trimming took off 2 bases at V and 0 bases at J, with 10 bases between the two ends. CDR3 length: 15 amino acids. Looked up from germline, CDR1 is LGHNT and CDR2 is FRNRAP. For the CDR3, the DNA is TGTGCTAGTGGTTTGTCGGGGGATTACCAAGAGACCCAGTACTTC. Amino acid sequence: CASGLSGDYQETQYF.

This clone was detected a few times. The chain couples TRBV7-8 to TRBJ2-2, with 8 bases that match TRBD2. This CDR3 has 14 amino acids. The V and J ends lost 8 bases and 6 bases, in that order; junction bases with no gene match: 8. Germline loops: CDR1 SGHVS, CDR2 FQNEAQ. CDR3 DNA sequence: TGTGCCAGCGTCGGCGGGCGGGGGGCCGGGGAGCTGTTTTTT. It codes for CASVGGRGAGELFF.

Only a few counts were recorded for this clone. The chain recombines TRBV11-2 with TRBJ2-5; D gene unclear. CDR3 length: 15 residues. Trimming removed 3 bases from V and 2 bases from J, with 13 bases in between. Germline assignment: CDR1 SGHAT and CDR2 FQNNGV. The chain's CDR3 is CASSFWANLQETQYF. The CDR3 coding sequence is TGTGCCAGCAGCTTCTGGGCGAACCTTCAAGAGACCCAGTACTTC.

The J gene is TRBJ2-2, the V gene TRBV6-5; D perhaps matches TRBD2 (6 bases). This CDR3 has 14 amino acids. V lost 7 bases, J lost 1 base, and 10 bases lay in between. Germline V gene data show CDR1 as MNHEY and CDR2 as SVGAGI. This chain's CDR3 is CASTPRGNTGELFF. CDR3 DNA sequence: TGTGCCAGCACTCCGCGGGGGAACACCGGGGAGCTGTTTTTT.

The rearrangement uses TRBV14 and TRBJ2-1; TRBD1 is a possible D gene (7 bases). The V gene lost 3 bases and the J gene lost 3 bases, with 18 bases spanning the gap. Germline CDR1 is SGHDN and CDR2 is FVKESK. The CDR3 sequence is 17 residues long. In DNA form, the CDR3 reads TGTGCCAGCAGCCACCCGACCGGGGGACAGTTCTACAATGAGCAGTTCTTC. Protein sequence: CASSHPTGGQFYNEQFF.